This T cell receptor (beta chain) was sequenced for a study of T cells after yellow fever vaccination. Turning to the study itself: Each low-cell-number fraction was prepared by means of SMART-Seq v4 Ultra Low Input.

The CDR3 runs to 14 residues. Trimming shortened V by 0 bases and J by 4 bases, and 7 bases separated the two germline ends. CDR1 and CDR2 (germline): SGHRS, YFSETQ. MiXCR, applied by TCRdb to the 5' RACE reads, yields one record per CDR3 protein. This table has around 340,000 distinct CDR3 sequences, roughly an eighth appearing once. In its sample, this clonotype was seen a few times. Here the sequenced sample was CD4+ T cells sorted from PBMCs, taken 15 days after the yellow fever booster vaccination. The origin of this receptor is a young man who received the YFV17D yellow fever vaccine. This chain connects TRBV5-1 to TRBJ1-4; D unresolved. The CDR3 DNA reads TGCGCCAGCAGCTTGGACGGGAATAATGAAAAACTGTTTTTT. Protein product: CASSLDGNNEKLFF.